This T cell receptor beta chain was identified in a study of a mutant IDH1 vaccine in newly diagnosed glioma. Study summary: Patients got their first vaccination 4-6 weeks after radiotherapy alone, or with temozolomide cycles. Previous care, which was radiotherapy, temozolomide, or both, most often involved both.

As to time point: week 35, safety follow-up. Doses consisted of 300 ug of mutant IDH1 20-mer peptide each, paired with topical imiquimod. Eight vaccinations went to patients in weeks 1, 3, 5, 7, 11, 15, 19, 23. Tumors from donors were new WHO grade 3 or 4 IDH1-mutant astrocytomas with ATRX loss. This CDR3 is 13 amino acids long. With 0 bases removed from V and 5 bases from J, the gap between germline ends came to 5 bases. Germline V lookup: CDR1 MNHEY, CDR2 SVGAGI. Some clones are missing from TCRdb's copy, which holds only in-frame ones; the method was immunoSEQ multiplex PCR. This repertoire shows fewer than 45,000 clones, 80% to 90% found once; its top ten account for about 1.5%. In the case of this clone: The target antigen is unknown.

The clonotype comes from a man in his forties or fifties with glioma. The chain couples TRBV6-5 to TRBJ1-5, with D uncertain. This material consisted of PBMCs, taken from a glioma patient whose treatment included an IDH1 peptide vaccine. The CDR3 bases are TGTGCCAGCAGTTACTCTTTGGATCAGCCCCAGCATTTT. Its protein is CASSYSLDQPQHF.